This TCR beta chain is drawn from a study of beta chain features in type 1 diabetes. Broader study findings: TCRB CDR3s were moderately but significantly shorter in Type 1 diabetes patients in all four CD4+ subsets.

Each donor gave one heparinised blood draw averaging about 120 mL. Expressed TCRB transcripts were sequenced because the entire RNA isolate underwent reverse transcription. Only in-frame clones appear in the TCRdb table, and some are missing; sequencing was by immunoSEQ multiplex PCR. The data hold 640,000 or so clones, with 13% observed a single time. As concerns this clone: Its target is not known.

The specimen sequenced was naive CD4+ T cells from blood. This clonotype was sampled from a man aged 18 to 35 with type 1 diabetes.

CDR3 residues: CASSLGAGNSYEQYF. In DNA, the CDR3 is TGTGCCAGCTCTCTCGGTGCGGGAAACTCCTACGAGCAGTACTTC. V and J are TRBV6-5 and TRBJ2-7, with TRBD2 as a possible D gene (6 bases). The V gene lost 8 bases and the J gene lost 0 bases, with 17 bases spanning the gap. Germline assignment: CDR1 MNHEY and CDR2 SVGAGI. The CDR3 extends over 15 amino acids.